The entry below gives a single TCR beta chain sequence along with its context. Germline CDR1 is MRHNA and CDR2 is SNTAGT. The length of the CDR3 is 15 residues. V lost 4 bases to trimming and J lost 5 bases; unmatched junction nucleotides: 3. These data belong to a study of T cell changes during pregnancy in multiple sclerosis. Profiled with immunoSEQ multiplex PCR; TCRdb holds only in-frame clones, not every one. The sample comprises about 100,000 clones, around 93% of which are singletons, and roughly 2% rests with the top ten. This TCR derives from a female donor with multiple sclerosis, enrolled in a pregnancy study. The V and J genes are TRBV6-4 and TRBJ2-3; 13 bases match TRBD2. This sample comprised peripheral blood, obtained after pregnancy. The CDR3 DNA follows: TGTGCCAGCAGTGTGGGACTAGCGGGGCGAGATACGCAGTATTTT. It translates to CASSVGLAGRDTQYF.